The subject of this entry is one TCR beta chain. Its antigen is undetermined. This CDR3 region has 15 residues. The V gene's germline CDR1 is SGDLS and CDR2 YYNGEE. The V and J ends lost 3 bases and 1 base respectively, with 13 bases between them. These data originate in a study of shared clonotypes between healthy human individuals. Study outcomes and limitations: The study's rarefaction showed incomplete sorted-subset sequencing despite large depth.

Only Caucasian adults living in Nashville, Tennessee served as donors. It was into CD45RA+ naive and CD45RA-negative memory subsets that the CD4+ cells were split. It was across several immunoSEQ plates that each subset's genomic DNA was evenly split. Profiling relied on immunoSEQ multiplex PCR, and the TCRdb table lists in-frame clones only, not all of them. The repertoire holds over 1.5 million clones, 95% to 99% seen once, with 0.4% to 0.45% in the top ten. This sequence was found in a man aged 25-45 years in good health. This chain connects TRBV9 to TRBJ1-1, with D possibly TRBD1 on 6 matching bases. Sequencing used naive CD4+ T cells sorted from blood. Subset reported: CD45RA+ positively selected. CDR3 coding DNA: TGTGCCAGCAGCGCAGGGGTTATGGCGAACACTGAAGCTTTCTTT. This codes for CASSAGVMANTEAFF.